The next 24 T cell receptor beta chains were all read from a single sample in a study of CD8+ T cells in alopecia areata. The treatment was: oral pan-JAK inhibitor, 5-10 mg twice daily. Once RNA had been extracted, it was reverse transcribed into cDNA to act as the sequencing template. This table comes from immunoSEQ multiplex PCR, and its TCRdb copy is limited to in-frame clones, with some not included. This table has 150,000 to 200,000 clones, around 58% appearing once. The sequencing here drew on CD8+ T cells sorted from blood, taken at week 24, from a patient treated with tofacitinib. The receptors were sampled from a human donor with alopecia areata.

This chain joins TRBV30 and TRBJ2-4; D gene unclear. This CDR3 is 12 amino acids long. The germline gives CDR1 GTSNPN, CDR2 SVGIG (reference sequence). V lost 1 base and J 0 bases, leaving 1 base between the germline ends. In DNA form, the CDR3 reads TGTGCCTGGAGTGGAGCCAAAAACATTCAGTACTTC. Protein: CAWSGAKNIQYF.

The rearrangement joins TRBV9 to TRBJ1-6; no clear D. Germline CDR1 SGDLS, CDR2 YYNGEE. The CDR3 is 15 residues long. V lost 0 bases to trimming and J lost 5 bases, with 9 bases between them. CDR3 coding DNA: TGTGCCAGCAGCGTAGGAGGGTCCCATAATTCACCCCTCCACTTT. It is translated as CASSVGGSHNSPLHF.

The chain joins TRBV30 to TRBJ2-5; 7 bases are shared with TRBD1. With 3 bases clipped from V and 3 bases from J, the junction kept 13 bases outside the gene matches. The germline V gene has CDR1 GTSNPN and CDR2 SVGIG (reference sequence). The CDR3 is 16 residues long. The CDR3, as DNA: TGTGCCTGGAGCCCTACAGGGACAGTGAGAAAAGAGACCCAGTACTTC. Protein product: CAWSPTGTVRKETQYF.

V usage is TRBV2 and J usage is TRBJ2-1, with a weak D call TRBD2 (6 bases). The CDR3 sequence is 11 residues long. Trimming removed 2 bases at V and 10 bases at J, with 6 bases between. From germline, CDR1 is SNHLY and CDR2 FYNNEI. CDR3 nucleotide sequence: TGTGCCAGCAGTGAAACTAGCGAGCAGTTCTTC. Protein: CASSETSEQFF.

The rearrangement uses TRBV29-1 and TRBJ2-1; unclear D gene. The CDR3 covers 10 residues. The V and J ends lost 2 bases and 10 bases respectively, with 6 bases between them. Germline V gene data show CDR1 as SQVTM and CDR2 as ANQGSEA. CDR3 residues: CSVEQEEQFF. The CDR3 DNA sequence: TGCAGCGTTGAACAAGAGGAGCAGTTCTTC.

This clone has only a few counts. V usage is TRBV7-9 and J usage is TRBJ2-1; D gene unclear. Per the germline V gene, CDR1 is SEHNR and CDR2 is FQNEAQ (reference sequence). The CDR3 covers 12 residues. Trimming left V 7 bases short and J 5 bases short, with 9 bases between. CDR3 protein: CASISRDNEQFF. In nucleotides, the CDR3 is TGTGCCAGCATCTCAAGGGACAATGAGCAGTTCTTC.

Only a few counts were recorded for this clone. The chain is built from TRBV15 and TRBJ2-5; no firm D call. Per the germline V gene, CDR1 is LNHNV and CDR2 is YYDKDF (reference sequence). The CDR3 sequence is 13 residues long. The V gene lost 3 bases and the J gene lost 7 bases, with 12 bases spanning the gap. CDR3 coding DNA: TGTGCCACCAGCAGTCTGTTGAAAGGGACCCAGTACTTC. This codes for CATSSLLKGTQYF.

As to this clone: One end of the junction does not line up with germline, which may come from a read error. The chain is built from TRBV25-1 and TRBJ2-7; D not resolved. CDR3 length equals 12 residues. CDR1 and CDR2 from the germline V gene are MGHDK and SYGVNS. In nucleotides, the CDR3 is TGTGCCAGCAGTGCCGGGCCCTACGAGCAGCACTTC. It specifies CASSAGPYEQHF.

The chain has TRBV25-1 and TRBJ1-5; D not certain. The germline V and J ends were trimmed by 1 base and 3 bases, with 13 bases remaining between them. This CDR3 has 16 amino acids. Germline assignment: CDR1 MGHDK and CDR2 SYGVNS. The DNA for the CDR3 is TGTGCCAGCAGTGAATGGCTCTCCCGTTTCAATCAGCCCCAGCATTTT. Protein sequence: CASSEWLSRFNQPQHF.

The chain is built from TRBV30 and TRBJ1-1, with TRBD1 matching over 9 bases. Germline V gives CDR1 GTSNPN, CDR2 SVGIG (reference sequence). Unmatched junction bases numbered 7, after V lost 2 bases and J lost 3 bases. The CDR3 contains 15 residues. The CDR3 DNA is TGTGCCTGGAGTTTAGGGGGACAGGGTTACACTGAAGCTTTCTTT. It translates to CAWSLGGQGYTEAFF.

This sequence joins TRBV7-9 and TRBJ1-4; TRBD1 agrees at 10 bases. V gave up 5 bases and J gave up 7 bases; unmatched junction bases: 7. The CDR3 totals 15 residues. Germline V gene data show CDR1 as SEHNR and CDR2 as FQNEAQ (reference sequence). CDR3 in DNA: TGTGCCAGCAGCACAGACAGGGGGCTAAGTGAAAAACTGTTTTTT. This encodes CASSTDRGLSEKLFF.

This clone was seen a few times. The chain has TRBV30 and TRBJ1-1; D ambiguous. CDR1 is GTSNPN, CDR2 SVGIG, per germline (reference sequence). Trimming left V 1 base short and J 7 bases short, with 10 bases between. The CDR3 is 12 residues long. The CDR3: CAWSGREGEAFF. The CDR3 DNA sequence: TGTGCCTGGAGTGGTAGGGAGGGTGAAGCTTTCTTT.

This clone was seen a handful of times. V is TRBV13 and J is TRBJ2-7, with 7 bases that match TRBD1. The germline V gene encodes CDR1 PRHDT and CDR2 FYEKMQ (reference sequence). The ends lost 4 bases at V and 6 bases at J; junction bases unmatched: 6. The CDR3 totals 13 residues. CDR3 sequence reads: CASSYGQVTEQYF. The CDR3 coding sequence is TGTGCCAGCAGCTACGGACAGGTCACCGAGCAGTACTTC.

The chain recombines TRBV6-6 with TRBJ2-1; no firm D call. The CDR3 contains 13 residues. The germline gives CDR1 MNHNY, CDR2 SVGAGI (reference sequence). V shed 7 bases and J shed 9 bases, with 16 bases lying between them. The CDR3 spells CASNPLGPVEQFF. CDR3 sequence (DNA): TGTGCCAGCAACCCACTCGGTCCTGTTGAGCAGTTCTTC.

This rearrangement joins TRBV29-1 to TRBJ2-1; no reliable D call. The V and J ends lost 3 bases and 5 bases respectively, with 8 bases between them. The CDR3 contains 12 residues. Per germline, CDR1 SQVTM and CDR2 ANQGSEA. The CDR3 DNA follows: TGCAGCGTTGAGACGCCTAACAATGAGCAGTTCTTC. Translating gives CSVETPNNEQFF.

Here the CDR3 reads CASSSGQNNQPQHF. The CDR3 nucleotides are TGCGCCAGCAGCTCAGGACAGAACAATCAGCCCCAGCATTTT. The chain couples TRBV5-1 to TRBJ1-5; perhaps TRBD1 as D (6 bases). The CDR3 runs 14 residues. The V gene lost 3 bases and the J gene lost 3 bases, with 10 bases spanning the gap. The V gene's germline CDR1 is SGHRS and CDR2 YFSETQ.

The chain links TRBV5-1 to TRBJ2-7; TRBD1 agrees at 7 bases. The CDR3 loop spans 14 amino acids. CDR1 and CDR2 from the germline V gene are SGHRS and YFSETQ. The junction had 6 bases not matched to a gene; V was cut back by 3 bases and J by 3 bases. The CDR3 sequence: CASSSGQIVYEQYF. The DNA for the CDR3 is TGCGCCAGCAGCTCGGGACAGATAGTCTACGAGCAGTACTTC. The full variable domain, completed using reference TRBV5-1 and TRBJ2-7, is KAGVTQTPRYLIKTRGQQVTLSCSPISGHRSVSWYQQTPGQGLQFLFEYFSETQRNKGNFPGRFSGRQFSNSRSEMNVSTLELGDSALYLCASSSGQIVYEQYFGPGTRLTVT.

This sequence joins TRBV5-1 and TRBJ1-2; TRBD1 aligns across 7 bases. The CDR3 loop spans 14 amino acids. With V trimmed by 4 bases and J by 4 bases, 7 bases remained unmatched. The germline V gene encodes CDR1 SGHRS and CDR2 YFSETQ. The chain's CDR3 is CASSLTGTAYGYTF. The DNA for the CDR3 is TGCGCCAGCAGCCTGACCGGGACAGCCTATGGCTACACCTTC.

The J gene is TRBJ2-3, the V gene TRBV6-6; TRBD1 agrees at 9 bases. Germline CDR1 and CDR2: MNHNY and SVGAGI (reference sequence). V was pared by 8 bases and J by 5 bases, with 8 bases of the junction left unmatched. This CDR3 contains 14 residues. CDR3 region: CASLPGQGGDTQYF. In DNA form, the CDR3 reads TGTGCCAGCCTACCGGGACAGGGAGGAGATACGCAGTATTTT.

The rearrangement links TRBV29-1 to TRBJ1-2; 9 bases fit TRBD1. Germline values: CDR1 SQVTM, CDR2 ANQGSEA. This CDR3 is 19 amino acids long. Unmatched junction bases numbered 20, after V lost 5 bases and J lost 1 base. The CDR3 DNA sequence: TGCAGCGTTCGAGTCTCCTTCAGGGACAGGGCCTTGAGTAACTATGGCTACACCTTC. Translating it yields CSVRVSFRDRALSNYGYTF. The whole variable domain, remainder taken from reference TRBV29-1 and TRBJ1-2, is SAVISQKPSRDICQRGTSLTIQCQVDSQVTMMFWYRQQPGQSLTLIATANQGSEATYESGFVIDKFPISRPNLTFSTLTVSNMSPEDSSIYLCSVRVSFRDRALSNYGYTFGSGTRLTVV.

This clone was found once. This rearrangement joins TRBV4-1 to TRBJ2-5; the match to TRBD2 covers 8 bases. CDR1 and CDR2 (germline): MGHRA, YSYEKL. The CDR3 contains 15 residues. V trimming: 5 bases; J trimming: 7 bases; junction bases outside the gene matches: 12. The CDR3 nucleotides read TGCGCCAGCAGCACGATAGCGGGGCTCCTCGGGACCCAGTACTTC. It yields the protein CASSTIAGLLGTQYF.

The rearrangement links TRBV13 to TRBJ2-3; 9 bases are shared with TRBD2. Trimming took 4 bases from V and 3 from J; bases not matched to a gene: 11. There are 17 residues in the CDR3. Germline CDR1 is PRHDT and CDR2 is FYEKMQ (reference sequence). The DNA for the CDR3 is TGTGCCAGCAGCTACAAAGCGGGGGGCCCGCAGACAGATACGCAGTATTTT. Its protein is CASSYKAGGPQTDTQYF.

The rearrangement uses TRBV27 and TRBJ1-2; D call uncertain. Germline V CDR1 and CDR2: MNHEY, SMNVEV (reference sequence). V was trimmed by 2 bases and J by 4 bases, leaving 11 bases between them. This CDR3 comprises 14 residues. CDR3 nucleotide sequence: TGTGCCAGCAGTTTAAATCCGCACCTCTATGGCTACACCTTC. Encoded protein: CASSLNPHLYGYTF.

This rearrangement joins TRBV20-1 to TRBJ1-2; no firm D call. This CDR3 comprises 10 residues. Germline V gene lookup returns CDR1 DFQATT and CDR2 SNEGSKA (reference sequence). Trimming left V 5 bases short and J 6 bases short, with 7 bases between. For the CDR3, the DNA is TGCAGTGCTGGAATGGATGGCTACACCTTC. It translates to CSAGMDGYTF.